One and the same sample provided the 11 T cell receptor beta chains below, sequenced in a study of blood T cell repertoires in COVID-19. The method was immunoSEQ multiplex PCR; TCRdb's version includes in-frame clones alone and lacks a portion of them. The table includes under 300,000 clones, 80% to 90% detected once. The sample consisted of peripheral blood. These receptors were collected from a woman in her sixties or seventies with acute or convalescent COVID-19.

The chain joins TRBV6-2 or TRBV6-3 to TRBJ1-2; D gene unclear. V was clipped by 5 bases and J by 8 bases, with 12 bases between them. CDR1 and CDR2 (germline): MNHEY, SVGEGT. This CDR3 contains 12 residues. In DNA form, the CDR3 reads TGTGCCAGCAGTACGGGGATGCGGGGCTACACCTTC. Protein: CASSTGMRGYTF.

The J gene is TRBJ1-1, the V gene TRBV11-3, with D possibly being TRBD1 (5 bases). Germline V gene lookup returns CDR1 SGHNT and CDR2 YENEEA. The CDR3 consists of 14 residues. With 1 base removed from V and 2 bases from J, the gap between germline ends came to 8 bases. The CDR3 nucleotides are TGTGCCAGCAGCTTAGGACAGTCAAACACTGAAGCTTTCTTT. Residues: CASSLGQSNTEAFF.

The table lists this clone with a count of one. V gene TRBV5-6 combines with J gene TRBJ1-1, with D possibly TRBD1 on 5 matching bases. CDR1 is SGHDT and CDR2 is YYEEEE in the germline V gene. V was trimmed by 0 bases and J by 9 bases, leaving 12 bases between them. The CDR3 has 13 residues. The CDR3: CASSLADKGKAFF. The CDR3 DNA reads TGTGCCAGCAGCTTGGCCGACAAGGGGAAAGCTTTCTTT.

Turning to this clone: Other DNA sequences of this sample code for an identical CDR3. The chain is built from TRBV5-6 and TRBJ1-2, with 10 positions matching TRBD1. This CDR3 has 15 amino acids. Germline loops: CDR1 SGHDT, CDR2 YYEEEE. J lost 8 bases, V lost 1 base, and 8 bases had no gene match. The CDR3 DNA is TGTGCCAGCAGCTTGCCCGGACAGGGGGTTGGAGGCTACACCTTC. Translated, it gives CASSLPGQGVGGYTF.

The chain carries TRBV9 and TRBJ1-1, with D unclear. V was shortened by 3 bases and J by 6 bases, with 9 bases between the two germline ends. This CDR3 contains 12 residues. Germline V gene sequence: CDR1 SGDLS, CDR2 YYNGEE. The CDR3 protein is CASSGGAAEAFF. The CDR3 DNA follows: TGTGCCAGCAGCGGGGGAGCCGCTGAAGCTTTCTTT.

The chain combines TRBV30 with TRBJ2-5, with 12 positions matching TRBD2. J was trimmed by 4 bases and V by 7 bases; bases with no gene match: 1. There are 12 residues in the CDR3. The germline CDR1 and CDR2 sequences are GTSNPN and SVGIG (reference sequence). The CDR3 region is CASSGGGETQYF. The CDR3 DNA reads TGTGCCTCTAGCGGGGGGGGAGAGACCCAGTACTTC.

This sequence joins TRBV19 and TRBJ1-2, with TRBD1 as a possible D gene (5 bases). V was pared by 7 bases and J by 8 bases, with 20 bases between. CDR3 size: 14 residues. CDR1 is LNHDA and CDR2 is SQIVND in the germline V gene (reference sequence). The CDR3 loop reads CASKKWDSTGGYTF. The CDR3 nucleotides read TGTGCCAGTAAGAAGTGGGACTCAACCGGGGGCTACACCTTC.

The rearrangement joins TRBV6-5 to TRBJ1-6, with a tentative D call TRBD1 (6 bases). Germline V gene data show CDR1 as MNHEY and CDR2 as SVGAGI. This CDR3 has 15 amino acids. Trimming shortened V by 0 bases and J by 12 bases, and 15 bases separated the two germline ends. The DNA for the CDR3 is TGTGCCAGCAGTTACTCGTTGGGGGCCACGAGACCCCTCCACTTT. Encoded protein: CASSYSLGATRPLHF.

The genes are TRBV19 and TRBJ2-1; maybe TRBD2 (6 bases). Trimming shortened V by 6 bases and J by 3 bases, and 12 bases separated the two germline ends. This CDR3 spans 14 amino acids. In germline, CDR1 is LNHDA, CDR2 SQIVND (reference sequence). The CDR3 protein is CASRAAGIYNEQFF. The CDR3 DNA reads as TGTGCCAGTAGGGCAGCGGGCATCTACAATGAGCAGTTCTTC. Filled out from reference TRBV19 and TRBJ2-1, the complete variable domain reads DGGITQSPKYLFRKEGQNVTLSCEQNLNHDAMYWYRQDPGQGLRLIYYSQIVNDFQKGDIAEGYSVSREKKESFPLTVTSAQKNPTAFYLCASRAAGIYNEQFFGPGTRLTVL.

V is TRBV15 and J is TRBJ1-2; TRBD1 matches 9 bases. The trim removed 3 bases at V and 7 bases at J, leaving 9 bases unmatched. Germline values: CDR1 LNHNV, CDR2 YYDKDF (reference sequence). This CDR3 is built from 15 residues. The CDR3 loop reads CATSRTGQGSAGYTF. The CDR3 nucleotides are TGTGCCACCAGCAGGACTGGACAGGGGTCGGCTGGCTACACCTTC.

This clone was counted at least ten times. Other DNA sequences in this specimen translate into the identical CDR3. The V and J genes are TRBV6-6 and TRBJ1-1; no reliable D call. This CDR3 contains 14 residues. Germline lookup yields CDR1 MNHNY and CDR2 SVGAGI (reference sequence). The V and J ends lost 2 bases and 1 base respectively, with 8 bases between them. CDR3 amino acids: CASSYPETNTEAFF. The CDR3, as DNA: TGTGCCAGCAGTTACCCGGAGACGAACACTGAAGCTTTCTTT.